This entry features one T cell receptor beta chain sequence. Its cognate antigen is unknown. The sample comes from a study of shared clonotypes between healthy human individuals. Notes on the study in general: Sorted-subset sequencing, rarefaction showed, was incomplete despite large depth. In general, naive subsets displayed greater estimated richness than memory subsets did.

CDR1 MNHEY and CDR2 SVGAGI come from the germline V gene. Trimming took 5 bases from V and 4 from J, leaving 9 bases between them. CDR3 length: 12 amino acids. The assay was run at deep level. Clones were read by immunoSEQ multiplex PCR, and TCRdb kept only the in-frame ones, dropping some. The sample records fewer than 850,000 clones, around 96% being singletons. Terminally differentiated effector memory CD45RA+ cells were excluded from the naive CD8 cells, which were CD45RO-negative and positively selected for CCR7. HIV-negative, healthy adults without recent acute infections or vaccinations were the donors.

Sequencing used naive CD8+ T cells sorted from blood. This clonotype was sampled from a man aged 25-45 years in good health. The chain has TRBV6-5 and TRBJ2-7, with D perhaps TRBD2 (5 bases). The CDR3 region has the DNA TGTGCCAGCAGTGACGGAGGTTACGAGCAGTACTTC. Its protein is CASSDGGYEQYF.